A selection of T cell receptor beta chains follows, all from one sample in a study of shared clonotypes between healthy human individuals. Assay: immunoSEQ multiplex PCR; the TCRdb copy retains only in-frame clones and omits some. The table includes approximately 980,000 clones, over 60% detected once. Material for sequencing was memory CD4+ T cells sorted from blood. Source of these receptors: a man between 18 and 29 years old in good health. Each CDR3 is given with its conserved first and last residue. D genes are given only for firm matches. Some rows have no size entry. The others give once, few or many, or a class for an expanded clone.

CDR3: CASSEIPNQGTRNTEAFF
DNA: TGTGCCAGTAGCGAGATACCGAACCAGGGAACCCGGAACACTGAAGCTTTCTTT
V: TRBV19
D: .
J: TRBJ1-1
size: few

CDR3: CASSFFPDITAFF
DNA: TGTGCCAGCAGCTTTTTCCCCGACATCACCGCTTTCTTT
V: TRBV7-9
D: .
J: TRBJ1-1
size: .

CDR3: CASSLATGIGQYF
DNA: TGTGCCAGCAGCTTAGCTACGGGCATCGGGCAGTACTTC
V: TRBV7-9
D: .
J: TRBJ2-7
size: .

CDR3: CASSIPGQGLLSVTGELFF
DNA: TGTGCCAGCAGCATCCCGGGACAGGGGCTCCTTAGTGTCACCGGGGAGCTGTTTTTT
V: TRBV11-1
D: TRBD1
J: TRBJ2-2
size: once

CDR3: CARDPRGGPKSQHF
DNA: TGTGCCAGGGATCCTCGGGGGGGCCCAAAGTCCCAGCATTTT
V: TRBV2
D: .
J: TRBJ1-5
size: few

CDR3: CASSRDPYSSYNEQFF
DNA: TGCGCCAGCAGCCGAGATCCTTATAGCTCCTACAATGAGCAGTTCTTC
V: TRBV4-1
D: .
J: TRBJ2-1
size: few

CDR3: CASSEVGFYEQYF
DNA: TGTGCCAGCAGTGAGGTAGGGTTCTACGAGCAGTACTTC
V: TRBV2
D: .
J: TRBJ2-7
size: .

CDR3: CASSISSFGEQYF
DNA: TGTGCCAGTAGTATCTCTAGCTTCGGCGAGCAGTACTTC
V: TRBV19
D: .
J: TRBJ2-7
size: .

CDR3: CATSSSGQETQYF
DNA: TGTGCCACCAGCAGCAGCGGCCAAGAGACCCAGTACTTC
V: TRBV15
D: .
J: TRBJ2-5
size: .

CDR3: CAWSVPGTVQETQYF
DNA: TGTGCCTGGAGTGTACCGGGGACAGTGCAAGAGACCCAGTACTTC
V: TRBV30
D: TRBD1
J: TRBJ2-5
size: once

CDR3: CASSQDRQRTDTQYF
DNA: TGCGCCAGCAGCCAAGATCGACAGCGCACAGATACGCAGTATTTT
V: TRBV4-3
D: .
J: TRBJ2-3
size: .

CDR3: CASTWTSGADTQYF
DNA: TGTGCCAGCACCTGGACTAGCGGGGCAGATACGCAGTATTTT
V: TRBV28
D: TRBD2
J: TRBJ2-3
size: .

CDR3: CAIRSGTANTEAFF
DNA: TGTGCCATCAGATCGGGGACGGCGAACACTGAAGCTTTCTTT
V: TRBV10-3
D: .
J: TRBJ1-1
size: .

CDR3: CASRAGTYNNEQFF
DNA: TGTGCCAGCAGGGCCGGGACCTACAACAATGAGCAGTTCTTC
V: TRBV6-1
D: .
J: TRBJ2-1
size: .

CDR3: CASSARTGPNTEAFF
DNA: TGCGCCAGCAGCGCGAGAACAGGGCCGAACACTGAAGCTTTCTTT
V: TRBV5-1
D: .
J: TRBJ1-1
size: .

CDR3: CASSLSGRHTEAFF
DNA: TGTGCCAGTAGTTTAAGCGGCCGGCACACTGAAGCTTTCTTT
V: TRBV19
D: .
J: TRBJ1-1
size: few

CDR3: CASSLVISGGVREQFF
DNA: TGTGCCAGCAGCTTAGTTATTAGCGGGGGGGTACGAGAGCAGTTCTTC
V: TRBV7-9
D: TRBD2
J: TRBJ2-1
size: .

CDR3: CASSQTSGGEKLFF
DNA: TGTGCCAGCAGCCAAACATCGGGGGGTGAAAAACTGTTTTTT
V: TRBV16
D: .
J: TRBJ1-4
size: .

CDR3: CASSLDNYEQYF
DNA: TGTGCCAGCAGCTTGGACAACTACGAGCAGTACTTC
V: TRBV5-4
D: .
J: TRBJ2-7
size: .

CDR3: CASSPMESGNTIYF
DNA: TGTGCCAGCTCACCAATGGAGTCTGGAAACACCATATATTTT
V: TRBV18
D: .
J: TRBJ1-3
size: .

CDR3: CSVARGSNEQFF
DNA: TGCAGCGTTGCCCGGGGGTCCAATGAGCAGTTCTTC
V: TRBV29-1
D: .
J: TRBJ2-1
size: .

CDR3: CASSSVPGPSYEQYF
DNA: TGCGCCAGCAGCTCAGTACCGGGTCCATCCTACGAGCAGTACTTC
V: TRBV5-1
D: .
J: TRBJ2-7
size: .

CDR3: CASSVLLQRRDRDGYTF
DNA: TGTGCCAGCAGTGTTCTCCTCCAACGCCGGGACAGGGATGGCTACACCTTC
V: TRBV6-1
D: TRBD1
J: TRBJ1-2
size: .

CDR3: CASSQGGTENTIYF
DNA: TGCGCCAGCAGTCAAGGGGGAACTGAAAACACCATATATTTT
V: TRBV23-1
D: .
J: TRBJ1-3
size: .

CDR3: CASSLRGPYEQYF
DNA: TGTGCCAGCAGTTTGAGGGGCCCGTACGAGCAGTACTTC
V: TRBV27
D: .
J: TRBJ2-7
size: .

CDR3: CAWNPEGTGELFF
DNA: TGTGCCTGGAACCCTGAGGGCACCGGGGAGCTGTTTTTT
V: TRBV30
D: .
J: TRBJ2-2
size: few

CDR3: CARSRTVQETQYF
DNA: TGTGCCAGAAGCCGGACGGTCCAAGAGACCCAGTACTTC
V: TRBV7-5
D: .
J: TRBJ2-5
size: .

CDR3: CASSLGQGDSPLHF
DNA: TGTGCCAGCAGCCTAGGACAGGGCGATTCACCCCTCCACTTT
V: TRBV5-4
D: TRBD1
J: TRBJ1-6
size: .

CDR3: CASSTQTDYTGELFF
DNA: TGTGCCAGCAGCACCCAGACTGACTACACCGGGGAGCTGTTTTTT
V: TRBV7-2
D: .
J: TRBJ2-2
size: .

CDR3: CASSTTENTEAFF
DNA: TGTGCCAGCAGTACAACGGAGAACACTGAAGCTTTCTTT
V: TRBV5-6
D: .
J: TRBJ1-1
size: .

CDR3: CASSLDGTDTQYF
DNA: TGTGCCAGCAGCTTAGATGGCACAGATACGCAGTATTTT
V: TRBV7-9
D: .
J: TRBJ2-3
size: .

CDR3: CASSRIGGEAKNIQYF
DNA: TGTGCCAGCAGCCGCATTGGGGGTGAGGCCAAAAACATTCAGTACTTC
V: TRBV7-2
D: .
J: TRBJ2-4
size: .

CDR3: CASSVTAPSGWGADTQYF
DNA: TGTGCCAGCAGCGTAACCGCCCCTAGCGGTTGGGGAGCAGATACGCAGTATTTT
V: TRBV9
D: TRBD2
J: TRBJ2-3
size: .

CDR3: CASSDPGIGKNIQYF
DNA: TGCGCCAGCAGTGATCCGGGTATCGGGAAAAACATTCAGTACTTC
V: TRBV10-1
D: .
J: TRBJ2-4
size: few

CDR3: CASSYGAREYGYTF
DNA: TGTGCCAGCAGTTACGGGGCCCGGGAATATGGCTACACCTTC
V: TRBV6-6
D: .
J: TRBJ1-2
size: .

CDR3: CASSLPLDSPLHF
DNA: TGTGCCAGCAGCTTACCCTTGGATTCACCCCTCCACTTT
V: TRBV11-2
D: .
J: TRBJ1-6
size: .

CDR3: CAGGTTGSSYEQYF
DNA: TGTGCCGGGGGTACTACTGGGAGCTCCTACGAGCAGTACTTC
V: TRBV7-9
D: .
J: TRBJ2-7
size: .

CDR3: CASSVDIGWNTEAFF
DNA: TGTGCCAGCAGCGTAGATATCGGTTGGAACACTGAAGCTTTCTTT
V: TRBV9
D: .
J: TRBJ1-1
size: .

CDR3: CASSDRVLGTDTQYF
DNA: TGTGCCAGCAGTGACAGGGTCTTAGGCACAGATACGCAGTATTTT
V: TRBV11-2
D: TRBD1
J: TRBJ2-3
size: few

CDR3: CASSLTGVNSPLHF
DNA: TGTGCCAGTAGTTTGACAGGGGTGAATTCACCCCTCCACTTT
V: TRBV19
D: TRBD1
J: TRBJ1-6
size: .

CDR3: CASSTGTGGIWDYGYTF
DNA: TGTGCCAGCAGTACTGGGACAGGGGGCATCTGGGACTATGGCTACACCTTC
V: TRBV25-1
D: TRBD1
J: TRBJ1-2
size: .

CDR3: CASCLPGVYEQYF
DNA: TGTGCCAGCTGCCTCCCGGGGGTCTACGAGCAGTACTTC
V: TRBV28
D: .
J: TRBJ2-7
size: .

CDR3: CASRRQGDEQYF
DNA: TGCGCCAGCCGCCGTCAGGGGGACGAGCAGTACTTC
V: TRBV5-1
D: TRBD1
J: TRBJ2-7
size: .

CDR3: CASSGQGAGELFF
DNA: TGTGCCAGCAGTGGACAGGGTGCCGGGGAGCTGTTTTTT
V: TRBV2
D: TRBD1
J: TRBJ2-2
size: .

CDR3: CASSLPGNFYGYTF
DNA: TGTGCCAGCAGCTTACCGGGAAACTTCTATGGCTACACCTTC
V: TRBV7-2
D: .
J: TRBJ1-2
size: .